This T cell receptor beta chain was identified during a study of blood T cell repertoires in COVID-19. About the research overall: Some COVID-19 samples were acute and others convalescent; all came from the United States, Italy and Spain. Sources were T cells, B-cell-depleted T cells, or PBMCs; the material itself was cDNA or gDNA.

Germline CDR1 reads LGHNA; CDR2 reads YSLEER. The V end was cut by 0 bases, the J end by 4 bases, with 15 bases between. The CDR3 spans 16 residues. Original data processing: By means of reference gene primer amplification, nucleated cell counts were estimated. TCRdb's table, derived via immunoSEQ multiplex PCR, lists solely in-frame clones and lacks some. V, J and clone size are those of that table, while D and trimming were read from the DNA. The profile shows about 56,000 clones, about 90% of them singletons. The source material was peripheral blood. This chain connects TRBV4-3 to TRBJ1-2; D not certain. The receptor comes from a human donor in a cohort sampled during active COVID-19. CDR3 nucleotide sequence: TGCGCCAGCAGCCAAGATCGGGTCCGAACCTTCTATGGCTACACCTTC. This encodes CASSQDRVRTFYGYTF.